This note documents a single TCR beta chain sequence. The antigen is unknown. This sample stems from a study of blood T cells in healthy people across ages. This CDR3 has 14 residues. Trimming took 2 bases from V and 6 from J, leaving 13 bases between them. In germline, CDR1 is SGHDT, CDR2 YYEEEE. Donors were systemically healthy Caucasian individuals from Russia aged about 6 to 90 years. Using a J-beta primer mix together with a sample-barcoded 5' primer, a second PCR was run for about 6 to 11 cycles. Template switching added a 12-random-nucleotide identifier to every cDNA molecule. TCRdb itself ran the 5' RACE reads through MiXCR, one entry per CDR3 protein. This sample carries over 1,500,000 distinct CDR3 sequences, less than 50% of them seen once, and the ten largest clones take more than 2%. Points from the study as a whole: Comparison with aged donors showed that long-lived donors had more naive CD4+ cells and higher diversity. Naive T cell percentage by flow cytometry tracked strongly with beta diversity.

This receptor was taken from a woman between 40 and 50 years old in good health. Sequenced sample: blood. V usage is TRBV5-6 and J usage is TRBJ2-3; possible D gene TRBD2, 5 bases. CDR3 coding DNA: TGTGCCAGCAGCTTAGGGAGAGGACGGGATACGCAGTATTTT. Translation: CASSLGRGRDTQYF.